Listed below are T cell receptor beta chains from one sample, sequenced in a study of long-term antiretroviral therapy in people with HIV. Assay used: immunoSEQ multiplex PCR; TCRdb lists only in-frame clones, some missing. Counted here are tens of thousands of clones, roughly 95% occurring once; the ten biggest clones make up roughly 8%. This material consisted of unsorted PBMCs, taken more than 6 years after starting antiretroviral therapy. These receptors all come from a man aged 25 to 45 with HIV. Each CDR3 is given with its conserved first and last residue. The D gene is left open where the match is weak. Rows may omit the clone size; those that give it use once, few, many or a size class.

CDR3 | DNA | V | size | J | length | D
CASSGTAFNQPQHF | TGCGCCAGCAGTGGGACAGCGTTCAATCAGCCCCAGCATTTT | TRBV4-1 | NA | TRBJ1-5 | 14 | TRBD1
CATTPRVGVSYNEQFF | TGCGCCACCACACCGCGGGTTGGGGTATCGTATAATGAGCAGTTCTTC | TRBV5-1 | NA | TRBJ2-1 | 16 | NA
CASSPWTGGMLEETQYF | TGTGCCAGCAGTCCTTGGACAGGGGGGATGTTGGAGGAGACCCAGTACTTC | TRBV27 | NA | TRBJ2-5 | 17 | TRBD1
CASSPPGTGVEAFF | TGTGCCAGCAGCCCACCCGGGACAGGGGTTGAAGCTTTCTTT | TRBV5-6 | NA | TRBJ1-1 | 14 | TRBD1
CASSLAGGREQYF | TGTGCCAGCAGCTTGGCGGGGGGGAGGGAGCAGTACTTC | TRBV7-2 | once | TRBJ2-7 | 13 | TRBD2
CASSQDPGGRTDTQYF | TGTGCCAGCAGCCAAGATCCCGGCGGGAGGACAGATACGCAGTATTTT | TRBV4-2 | NA | TRBJ2-3 | 16 | TRBD2
CASSEGQVVNQPQHF | TGTGCCAGCAGTGAAGGACAGGTAGTCAATCAGCCCCAGCATTTT | TRBV6-1 | NA | TRBJ1-5 | 15 | NA
CASSVDRYNEKLFF | TGTGCCAGCAGCGTGGACAGATACAATGAAAAACTGTTTTTT | TRBV5-4 | NA | TRBJ1-4 | 14 | NA
CASSPGGSNEKLFF | TGCGCCAGCAGCCCCGGGGGGTCTAATGAAAAACTGTTTTTT | TRBV4-3 | NA | TRBJ1-4 | 14 | NA
CASNNQGSSRF | TGTGCCAGCAATAATCAGGGATCCTCCCGATTC | TRBV2 | NA | TRBJ1-2 | 11 | NA
CASSTINPGGHNEQFF | TGTGCCAGCAGCACTATCAACCCAGGGGGACACAATGAGCAGTTCTTC | TRBV13 | NA | TRBJ2-1 | 16 | TRBD1
CASNLGGYTF | TGTGCCTCCAACCTGGGTGGCTACACCTTC | TRBV30 | NA | TRBJ1-2 | 10 | NA
CASIGQGINQPQHF | TGTGCCAGTATCGGACAGGGGATCAATCAGCCCCAGCATTTT | TRBV19 | NA | TRBJ1-5 | 14 | TRBD1
CASSVDGTGVFDEQYF | TGTGCCAGCAGCGTAGACGGGACAGGGGTTTTCGACGAGCAGTACTTC | TRBV9 | NA | TRBJ2-7 | 16 | TRBD1
CASSFSEAHEQYF | TGTGCCAGCAGCTTTAGTGAGGCCCACGAGCAGTACTTC | TRBV7-2 | NA | TRBJ2-7 | 13 | NA
CASSLYLAGGNEQFF | TGCGCCAGCAGCTTGTATCTAGCGGGGGGGAATGAGCAGTTCTTC | TRBV5-1 | NA | TRBJ2-1 | 15 | TRBD2
CASGSQRDSHNQPQHF | TGTGCTAGTGGTTCTCAGAGGGACAGTCACAATCAGCCCCAGCATTTT | TRBV12-5 | NA | TRBJ1-5 | 16 | TRBD1
CASSLTGENSPLHF | TGTGCCAGCAGTTTGACAGGCGAGAATTCACCCCTCCACTTT | TRBV27 | NA | TRBJ1-6 | 14 | NA
CASSTRLAGNYEQYF | TGTGCCAGCAGTACCCGACTAGCGGGTAACTACGAGCAGTACTTC | TRBV6-5 | NA | TRBJ2-7 | 15 | TRBD2
CASRRQGARGLNTEAFF | TGCGCCAGCAGGAGACAGGGGGCGCGGGGACTGAACACTGAAGCTTTCTTT | TRBV5-1 | NA | TRBJ1-1 | 17 | TRBD1
CASRRQGAGEKLFF | TGTGCCAGCAGACGACAGGGGGCCGGTGAAAAACTGTTTTTT | TRBV27 | NA | TRBJ1-4 | 14 | TRBD1
CASSLGGYGYTF | TGTGCCAGCAGCTTGGGGGGCTATGGCTACACCTTC | TRBV5-6 | NA | TRBJ1-2 | 12 | NA
CASSFSPQHANTGELFF | TGTGCTAGCAGCTTTAGCCCCCAGCATGCGAACACCGGGGAGCTGTTTTTT | TRBV7-7 | NA | TRBJ2-2 | 17 | NA
CASSSSGHFYEQYF | TGCGCCAGCAGCTCCTCGGGACACTTCTACGAGCAGTACTTC | TRBV5-1 | NA | TRBJ2-7 | 14 | NA
CASSQVLASETQYF | TGCGCCAGCAGCCAAGTTCTAGCGTCGGAGACCCAGTACTTC | TRBV4-1 | once | TRBJ2-5 | 14 | NA
CATSSPTGANTGELFF | TGTGCCACCAGCAGCCCGACAGGGGCAAACACCGGGGAGCTGTTTTTT | TRBV15 | NA | TRBJ2-2 | 16 | TRBD1
CAWGSGDLRATGNTIYF | TGTGCCTGGGGGTCCGGGGACCTGAGAGCCACTGGAAACACCATATATTTT | TRBV30 | NA | TRBJ1-3 | 17 | NA
CASSHPGLTRNQPQHF | TGCGCCAGCAGCCACCCGGGACTGACGCGAAATCAGCCCCAGCATTTT | TRBV4-1 | once | TRBJ1-5 | 16 | NA
CASSCTGTSGPDTQYF | TGTGCCAGCAGCTGCACCGGGACTAGCGGACCAGATACGCAGTATTTT | TRBV7-4 | once | TRBJ2-3 | 16 | TRBD2
CASSLDWEGILYGEAFF | TGTGCCAGCAGCTTAGATTGGGAGGGGATCTTATACGGTGAAGCTTTCTTT | TRBV7-9 | NA | TRBJ1-1 | 17 | NA
CASSKGTGDSPLHF | TGTGCCAGCAGCAAAGGGACAGGGGATTCACCCCTCCACTTT | TRBV7-9 | once | TRBJ1-6 | 14 | TRBD1
CATTAGAIYEQYF | TGTGCCACCACCGCGGGAGCCATCTACGAGCAGTACTTC | TRBV28 | NA | TRBJ2-7 | 13 | TRBD2
CASRFSDRANQPQHF | TGTGCCAGCAGATTTTCGGACAGGGCGAATCAGCCCCAGCATTTT | TRBV28 | NA | TRBJ1-5 | 15 | TRBD1
CASSISVGTEAFF | TGTGCCAGTAGTATAAGTGTTGGCACTGAAGCTTTCTTT | TRBV19 | NA | TRBJ1-1 | 13 | NA
CASSPGQNPYSYEQYF | TGTGCCAGCTCCCCGGGACAGAATCCTTACTCCTACGAGCAGTACTTC | TRBV18 | NA | TRBJ2-7 | 16 | TRBD1
CASSPGDTEAFF | TGTGCCAGCTCACCCGGGGACACTGAAGCTTTCTTT | TRBV18 | NA | TRBJ1-1 | 12 | NA
CASGVLETYEQYF | TGTGCCAGCGGGGTGCTAGAAACCTACGAGCAGTACTTC | TRBV10-3 | NA | TRBJ2-7 | 13 | NA
CASSLGQLDEKLFF | TGTGCCAGCAGCTTGGGACAGTTGGACGAAAAACTGTTTTTT | TRBV11-3 | NA | TRBJ1-4 | 14 | TRBD1
CASTRRQGYEQYF | TGTGCCAGCACCCGTCGACAGGGCTACGAGCAGTACTTC | TRBV6-5 | once | TRBJ2-7 | 13 | TRBD1
CASSSGGLRKYEQYF | TGTGCCAGCAGTTCGGGAGGGCTGCGCAAATACGAGCAGTACTTC | TRBV28 | NA | TRBJ2-7 | 15 | TRBD2
CAWSRASGRASNEQFF | TGTGCCTGGAGTAGGGCTAGCGGGAGGGCCTCGAATGAGCAGTTCTTC | TRBV30 | NA | TRBJ2-1 | 16 | TRBD2
CASSPFNSYNEQFF | TGTGCCAGCAGTCCTTTTAACTCCTACAATGAGCAGTTCTTC | TRBV27 | NA | TRBJ2-1 | 14 | NA
CASSYSAGNNEQFF | TGTGCCAGCAGTTACTCAGCCGGTAACAATGAGCAGTTCTTC | TRBV6-5 | NA | TRBJ2-1 | 14 | NA
CASSILSSGNTIYF | TGTGCCAGTAGTATTTTATCCTCTGGAAACACCATATATTTT | TRBV19 | NA | TRBJ1-3 | 14 | NA
CASSFGGLGEKLFF | TGCGCCAGCAGCTTCGGGGGGCTTGGTGAAAAACTGTTTTTT | TRBV5-1 | NA | TRBJ1-4 | 14 | NA
CASTLGIGRVDTGELFF | TGTGCCAGTACCCTCGGGATAGGGAGGGTTGACACCGGGGAGCTGTTTTTT | TRBV19 | NA | TRBJ2-2 | 17 | TRBD2
CASSQDLGNQPQHF | TGCGCCAGCAGCCAAGATCTGGGAAATCAGCCCCAGCATTTT | TRBV4-3 | NA | TRBJ1-5 | 14 | NA
CASSYASSYNEQFF | TGTGCCAGCAGTTACGCCAGCTCCTACAATGAGCAGTTCTTC | TRBV6-5 | NA | TRBJ2-1 | 14 | NA
CASRTGRTLSTEAFF | TGCGCCAGCAGGACAGGTCGGACCTTGAGCACTGAAGCTTTCTTT | TRBV5-1 | NA | TRBJ1-1 | 15 | NA
CASSDPTSGRAYEQYF | TGTGCCAGCAGTGACCCCACTAGCGGGAGGGCGTACGAGCAGTACTTC | TRBV2 | NA | TRBJ2-7 | 16 | TRBD2